Listed below are T cell receptor beta chains from one sample, sequenced in a study of blood T cell repertoires in COVID-19. Assay used: immunoSEQ multiplex PCR; TCRdb lists only in-frame clones, some missing. There are approximately 49,000 clones in the sample; roughly 84% occur only once, and around 2.3% lies in the top ten. The sequencing sample was made of peripheral blood. The receptor set was obtained from a man aged 50-59 years with acute or convalescent COVID-19. Each CDR3 is given with its conserved first and last residue. The size entry is marked missing in some rows and otherwise reads once, few, many or a size class.

size,J,V,CDR3
-,TRBJ2-1,TRBV11-2,CASSSRTNYNEQFF
-,TRBJ1-2,TRBV7-9,CASSLGSGGGYTF
-,TRBJ2-1,TRBV9,CASSVGRGRLDEQFF
-,TRBJ2-3,TRBV13,CASSPDRAGTDTQYF
-,TRBJ2-3,TRBV25-1,CASSAGTSGRTDTQYF
-,TRBJ2-2,TRBV3-1/TRBV3-2,CASSQDLRLANTGELFF
-,TRBJ1-2,TRBV28,CASSLPGEGVSYTF
-,TRBJ2-7,TRBV3-1/TRBV3-2,CASSHPTDSGDEQYF
-,TRBJ2-5,TRBV5-6,CASSLDGTSGGAEETQYF
-,TRBJ2-5,TRBV5-1,CASSGQGASGETQYF
-,TRBJ1-1,TRBV19,CASSKQGVAEAFF
-,TRBJ1-6,TRBV5-1,CASSLRTDSNSPLHF
-,TRBJ2-1,TRBV6-1,CASSEETGTYNEQFF
-,TRBJ1-2,TRBV15,CATSRDELSYGYTF
-,TRBJ2-1,TRBV10-2,CASLESYNEQFF
-,TRBJ2-6,TRBV9,CASSVGGAGANVLTF
-,TRBJ1-1,TRBV20-1,CSASWGVDTEAFF
-,TRBJ1-5,TRBV7-3,CASSRDSNQPQHF
-,TRBJ1-2,TRBV10-3,CAITGSRGGDYGYTF
few,TRBJ2-7,TRBV13,CASSLVGQYEQYF
-,TRBJ1-4,TRBV19,CASSGGTRSATREKLFF
once,TRBJ2-5,TRBV2,CASSVGRGRKETQYF
-,TRBJ1-1,TRBV29-1,CSGHRGTEAFF
-,TRBJ2-7,TRBV29-1,CSVWTESGEQYF
-,TRBJ1-1,TRBV7-8,CASSLSGLTAFF
-,TRBJ1-1,TRBV7-3,CASSLDRVVNTEAFF
-,TRBJ1-5,TRBV19,CASSIDWGQGAPHSNQPQHF
-,TRBJ1-3,TRBV4-2,CASSRVMGGDSGNTIYF
-,TRBJ2-1,TRBV11-2,CASSLGGEENEQFF
-,TRBJ2-7,TRBV9,CASSVRTGGYEQYF
once,TRBJ1-2,TRBV27,CASSPGYGANYGYTF
-,TRBJ2-4,TRBV6-2/TRBV6-3,CASSSSWQGKNIQYF